The 9 T cell receptor beta chains below come from one sample, sequenced in a study of PD-1 blockade in classical Hodgkin lymphoma. Documented time point: cycle 4 day 1 (C4D1), after less than 7 weeks of nivolumab. Each patient's relapse followed autologous stem cell transplantation, and brentuximab vedotin exposure varied. Generated by immunoSEQ multiplex PCR, the TCRdb table keeps only in-frame clones and is missing some. The sample carries approximately 30,000 clones, approximately 68% recorded once. The material was peripheral blood mononuclear cells (PBMCs), obtained before the fourth cycle of nivolumab. Source of these receptors: a human donor with classical Hodgkin lymphoma.

J is TRBJ2-7 and V is TRBV5-1; the match to TRBD2 covers 11 bases. From germline, CDR1 is SGHRS and CDR2 YFSETQ. Trimming cost V 2 bases and J 0 bases; bases outside gene matches: 4. The length of the CDR3 is 16 residues. CDR3 sequence reads: CASSLTSGGSSYEQYF. In nucleotides, the CDR3 is TGCGCCAGCAGCTTAACTAGCGGGGGAAGCTCCTACGAGCAGTACTTC. Supplemented by reference TRBV5-1 and TRBJ2-7, the full variable domain reads KAGVTQTPRYLIKTRGQQVTLSCSPISGHRSVSWYQQTPGQGLQFLFEYFSETQRNKGNFPGRFSGRQFSNSRSEMNVSTLELGDSALYLCASSLTSGGSSYEQYFGPGTRLTVT.

Worth noting for this clone: The junction and the germline gene differ at one end; a read error may be behind it. The J gene is TRBJ2-1, the V gene TRBV27; 8 bases line up with TRBD2. CDR3 length: 15 amino acids. The V gene's germline CDR1 is MNHEY and CDR2 SMNVEV (reference sequence). The CDR3 nucleotides are TGTGCCACCAGTGAGCGGACTAGCCTTGTCAATGAGCAGTTCTTC. As protein: CATSERTSLVNEQFF.

This chain links TRBV9 with TRBJ2-5, with TRBD2 as a possible D gene (5 bases). Germline loops: CDR1 SGDLS, CDR2 YYNGEE. This CDR3 is 14 amino acids long. V gave up 3 bases and J gave up 5 bases, with 14 bases separating them. The DNA of the CDR3 is TGTGCCAGCAGCGCTTATCTAGCACACGAGACCCAGTACTTC. Translated, it gives CASSAYLAHETQYF. Supplemented by reference TRBV9 and TRBJ2-5, the full variable domain reads DSGVTQTPKHLITATGQRVTLRCSPRSGDLSVYWYQQSLDQGLQFLIQYYNGEERAKGNILERFSAQQFPDLHSELNLSSLELGDSALYFCASSAYLAHETQYFGPGTRLLVL.

DNA of the CDR3: TGTGCCAGCAGGCGACAGGGAGGAGGTAATGAAAAACTGTTTTTT. This translates into CASRRQGGGNEKLFF. The chain carries TRBV27 and TRBJ1-4, with 7 bases identical to TRBD1. From germline, CDR1 is MNHEY and CDR2 SMNVEV (reference sequence). The CDR3 loop spans 15 amino acids. The V and J ends lost 6 bases and 4 bases, in that order; junction bases with no gene match: 8.

V gene TRBV7-9 combines with J gene TRBJ1-1; a possible D gene is TRBD1 (6 bases). Germline V gene lookup returns CDR1 SEHNR and CDR2 FQNEAQ (reference sequence). Trimming took off 1 base at V and 4 bases at J, with 10 bases between the two ends. CDR3 length equals 14 residues. CDR3: CASSLGGGPTEAFF. The DNA of the CDR3 is TGTGCCAGCAGCTTAGGTGGGGGGCCCACTGAAGCTTTCTTT. Based on the CDR3 plus reference TRBV7-9 and TRBJ1-1, the full variable domain is DTGVSQNPRHKITKRGQNVTFRCDPISEHNRLYWYRQTLGQGPEFLTYFQNEAQLEKSRLLSDRFSAERPKGSFSTLEIQRTEQGDSAMYLCASSLGGGPTEAFFGQGTRLTVV.

This clone was found once. The chain links TRBV19 to TRBJ2-4, with 8 bases fitting TRBD2. V dropped 5 bases and J dropped 16; count of bases not matched to a gene: 7. CDR3 size: 11 residues. CDR1 is LNHDA, CDR2 SQIVND, per germline (reference sequence). The CDR3 sequence is CASSAGTSDYF. DNA of the CDR3: TGTGCCAGTAGTGCCGGGACTAGTGATTACTTC.

This chain links TRBV19 with TRBJ1-4, with no clear D. The CDR3 has 12 amino acids. The ends were cut back, 7 bases at V and 4 bases at J, with 7 bases in the middle. CDR1 and CDR2 (germline): LNHDA, SQIVND (reference sequence). The CDR3 coding sequence is TGTGCCAGTAAAGAACATAATGAAAAACTGTTTTTT. Protein product: CASKEHNEKLFF.

The rearrangement links TRBV5-1 to TRBJ2-1; D is uncertain. The V gene lost 2 bases and the J gene lost 10 bases, with 7 bases spanning the gap. The V gene's germline CDR1 is SGHRS and CDR2 YFSETQ. CDR3 length: 11 residues. This CDR3 reads CASSFDWEQFF. The DNA of the CDR3 is TGCGCCAGCAGCTTCGACTGGGAGCAGTTCTTC.

Judged by abundance, this clone is medium-sized. The chain carries TRBV4-2 and TRBJ2-5; a possible D gene is TRBD2 (6 bases). CDR3 length: 15 amino acids. Germline CDR1 is LGHNA and CDR2 is YNFKEQ. With 0 bases removed from V and 5 bases from J, the gap between germline ends came to 13 bases. The CDR3 DNA is TGTGCCAGCAGCCAAGAAGCCACGGGGGTGGAGACCCAGTACTTC. Translated, it gives CASSQEATGVETQYF.